This entry lists 4 T cell receptor beta chains sequenced from one sample in a study of human T cells and chemical hapten exposure. MiXCR, applied by TCRdb to the RACE reads, yields one record per CDR3 protein. The data show about 300,000 distinct CDR3 sequences, with approximately 5% seen just once and about 8.7% held by the top ten. Time point: pre-sensitization, week 0. Documented treatment: therapeutic diphenylcyclopropenone sensitization with weekly scalp DPC. The starting material was whole blood, obtained in connection with sensitization to the hapten diphenylcyclopropenone (DPC). The receptor source for this set is a woman aged 18-29 years with alopecia areata. Some clones in this sample may be carry-over from other donors' samples.

The sample holds a few counts of this clonotype. The rearrangement uses TRBV5-4 and TRBJ2-1; D remains unclear. V lost 1 base, J lost 8 bases, and 13 bases lay in between. Germline V gives CDR1 SGHNT, CDR2 YYREEE (reference sequence). The CDR3 is made up of 14 amino acids. The CDR3 DNA follows: TGTGCCAGCAGCTTGACGAACCCCACGGATGAGCAGTTCTTC. Residues: CASSLTNPTDEQFF.

This clonotype was seen ten or more times. The CDR3 DNA is TGTGCCAGCAATAGACAGGACAATGAGCAGTTCTTC. This codes for CASNRQDNEQFF. The chain carries TRBV6-2 or TRBV6-3 and TRBJ2-1, with D tentatively TRBD1 (6 bases). This CDR3 is 12 amino acids long. V was clipped by 7 bases and J by 5 bases, with 9 bases between them. Germline-derived CDR1 and CDR2 are MNHEY and SVGEGT.

This clonotype showed up just a few times. The CDR3 spells CASSIGDPQGSDTQYF. The DNA for the CDR3 is TGTGCCAGCAGCATCGGGGACCCCCAGGGGTCAGATACGCAGTATTTT. This chain connects TRBV5-4 to TRBJ2-3, with a tentative D call TRBD1 (6 bases). Trimming stripped 4 bases from V and 4 bases from J, with 19 bases between. Germline values: CDR1 SGHNT, CDR2 YYREEE (reference sequence). CDR3 size: 16 residues.

This clonotype was picked up many times. This chain connects TRBV28 to TRBJ2-3, with no clear D. Germline CDR1 is MDHEN and CDR2 is SYDVKM. Trimming stripped 6 bases from V and 4 bases from J, with 11 bases between. The CDR3 has 13 amino acids. CDR3 sequence reads: CASSPHNADTQYF. The CDR3 DNA reads TGTGCCAGCAGCCCACATAACGCAGATACGCAGTATTTT.